This T cell receptor (beta chain) originates from a study of T cell changes during pregnancy in multiple sclerosis. Produced via immunoSEQ multiplex PCR; TCRdb's table is partial and in-frame only. This table holds around 56,000 clones, 88% found once. This CDR3 spans 16 amino acids. Per germline, CDR1 MNHNS and CDR2 SASEGT. V lost 0 bases to trimming and J lost 0 bases, with 8 bases between them. This clone was seen just once. The chain combines TRBV6-1 with TRBJ2-2; D is possibly TRBD1 (5 bases). This specimen consisted of CD4+ T cells from peripheral blood mononuclear cells, obtained in the third trimester of pregnancy. This TCR was recovered from a female donor with multiple sclerosis, enrolled in a pregnancy study. CDR3 nucleotides: TGTGCCAGCAGTGAAGCTGGGGCAGCGAACACCGGGGAGCTGTTTTTT. Translation: CASSEAGAANTGELFF.